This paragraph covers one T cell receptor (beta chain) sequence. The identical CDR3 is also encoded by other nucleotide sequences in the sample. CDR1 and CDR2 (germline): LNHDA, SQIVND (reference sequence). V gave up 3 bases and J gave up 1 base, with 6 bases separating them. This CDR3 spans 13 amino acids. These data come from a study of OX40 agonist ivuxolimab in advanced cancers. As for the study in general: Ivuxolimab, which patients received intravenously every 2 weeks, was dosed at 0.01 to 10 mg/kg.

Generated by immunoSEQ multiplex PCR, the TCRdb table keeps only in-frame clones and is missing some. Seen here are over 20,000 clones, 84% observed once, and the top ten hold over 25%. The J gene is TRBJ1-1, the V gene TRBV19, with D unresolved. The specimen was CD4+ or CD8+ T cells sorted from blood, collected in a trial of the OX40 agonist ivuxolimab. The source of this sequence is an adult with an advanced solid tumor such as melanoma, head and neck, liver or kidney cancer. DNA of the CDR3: TGTGCCAGTAGTATCGGAGGGAACACTGAAGCTTTCTTT. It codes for CASSIGGNTEAFF.